This TCR beta chain was identified during a study of T cell responses to AZD1222 COVID-19 vaccine. TCRdb's table, derived via immunoSEQ multiplex PCR, lists solely in-frame clones and lacks some. The sample contains 110,000 to 150,000 clones, 88% of which appear only once. With 7 bases clipped from V and 10 bases from J, the junction kept 10 bases outside the gene matches. CDR1 and CDR2 (germline): SGHTA, FQGNSA. This CDR3 has 14 residues. This chain links TRBV7-2 with TRBJ1-4, with 9 bases identical to TRBD1. This clonotype was sampled from an adult who received the AZD1222 COVID-19 vaccine. The source was peripheral blood, collected 28 days after the second AZD1222 dose. CDR3 amino acids: CASTQTPGQGKLFF. CDR3 sequence (DNA): TGTGCCAGCACTCAAACACCGGGACAGGGAAAACTGTTTTTT.